This is a list of T cell receptor beta chains from one sample in a study of identical twins. TCRdb used MiXCR to reprocess the 5' RACE reads, holding one entry per CDR3 protein. Among a few hundred thousand distinct CDR3 sequences listed, more than 9% were seen once. These data also featured in a second study, about yellow fever vaccine responses in identical twins.

Specimen: PBMCs. The receptors stem from a woman aged 18-29 years in good health. Both conserved end residues are part of each CDR3. D genes are given only for firm matches. Where a row states a size, it is once, few, many or the class of an expanded clone; other rows omit it.

size	V	J	D	CDR3	DNA
.	TRBV9	TRBJ2-1	TRBD2	CASSVKTSGSYNEQFF	TGTGCCAGCAGCGTAAAGACTAGCGGGAGTTACAATGAGCAGTTCTTC
few	TRBV29-1	TRBJ2-7	.	CSVPDGYEQYF	TGCAGCGTTCCGGACGGCTACGAGCAGTACTTC
many	TRBV28	TRBJ2-1	.	CASSPRLAGRTYNEQFF	TGTGCCAGCAGTCCCCGCCTGGCGGGACGGACCTACAATGAGCAGTTCTTC
.	TRBV20-1	TRBJ2-2	TRBD2	CSARDELAGGGELFF	TGCAGTGCTAGAGATGAACTAGCGGGAGGCGGGGAGCTGTTTTTT
.	TRBV18	TRBJ2-7	TRBD2	CASSPLQLAGGDSSYEQYF	TGTGCCAGCTCACCTCTCCAATTGGCGGGGGGCGATAGCTCCTACGAGCAGTACTTC
many	TRBV27	TRBJ2-1	.	CASKPGQAYNEQFF	TGTGCCAGCAAGCCGGGACAAGCCTACAATGAGCAGTTCTTC
many	TRBV10-3	TRBJ2-1	.	CAISESNGYNEQFF	TGTGCCATCAGTGAGTCGAATGGTTACAATGAGCAGTTCTTC
many	TRBV18	TRBJ2-7	.	CASSPASFYEQYF	TGTGCCAGCTCACCAGCGAGTTTCTACGAGCAGTACTTC
.	TRBV3-1	TRBJ2-7	.	CASSHVGRGAYEQYF	TGTGCCAGCAGCCACGTCGGGAGAGGGGCCTACGAGCAGTACTTC
.	TRBV20-1	TRBJ2-1	TRBD2	CSARGGTSYNEQFF	TGCAGTGCTAGAGGTGGGACTAGTTACAATGAGCAGTTCTTC
few	TRBV19	TRBJ2-3	.	CASSIGQKATDTQYF	TGTGCCAGTAGTATCGGACAGAAAGCCACAGATACGCAGTATTTT
.	TRBV9	TRBJ2-1	TRBD2	CASSPPSGGAVNEQFF	TGTGCCAGCAGCCCTCCTAGCGGGGGGGCGGTGAATGAGCAGTTCTTC
many	TRBV12-3/TRBV12-4	TRBJ1-1	TRBD1	CASRSDRVNTEAFF	TGTGCCAGCAGGTCCGACAGGGTGAACACTGAAGCTTTCTTT
many	TRBV12-3/TRBV12-4	TRBJ2-7	.	CASRITPGGVYEQYF	TGTGCCAGCAGAATAACTCCCGGGGGTGTCTACGAGCAGTACTTC
.	TRBV2	TRBJ1-1	TRBD1	CASSEGDRGWTRNTEAFF	TGTGCCAGCAGTGAAGGGGACAGGGGTTGGACGAGGAACACTGAAGCTTTCTTT
few	TRBV6-1	TRBJ2-5	TRBD1	CASTPLGQGRETQYF	TGTGCCAGCACACCCTTGGGACAGGGGCGAGAGACCCAGTACTTC
many	TRBV7-8	TRBJ2-1	.	CASSPRDTGGNEQFF	TGTGCCAGCAGCCCACGGGACACGGGCGGCAATGAGCAGTTCTTC
.	TRBV29-1	TRBJ2-1	.	CSVEVVSYNEQFF	TGCAGCGTTGAAGTCGTTTCCTACAATGAGCAGTTCTTC
few	TRBV29-1	TRBJ2-7	.	CSVEPVFDPGEQYF	TGCAGCGTCGAGCCTGTATTTGACCCGGGCGAGCAGTACTTC
.	TRBV12-3/TRBV12-4	TRBJ2-2	.	CASSPVSGELFF	TGTGCCAGCAGTCCCGTGTCCGGGGAGCTGTTTTTT
many	TRBV20-1	TRBJ1-2	TRBD1	CSARDQGAGYTF	TGCAGTGCTAGAGATCAGGGGGCCGGCTACACCTTC
few	TRBV7-2	TRBJ2-7	.	CASSFLSARTYEQYF	TGTGCCAGCAGCTTTCTCTCCGCCCGCACCTACGAGCAGTACTTC
.	TRBV2	TRBJ2-1	TRBD1	CASIWTGANEQFF	TGTGCCAGCATCTGGACAGGGGCCAATGAGCAGTTCTTC
.	TRBV28	TRBJ2-7	.	CASSLWTDSYEQYF	TGTGCCAGCAGTTTATGGACAGACTCCTACGAGCAGTACTTC
few	TRBV4-3	TRBJ2-3	TRBD1	CASSRGTGGKDTQYF	TGCGCCAGCAGCCGAGGGACAGGGGGCAAGGATACGCAGTATTTT
few	TRBV15	TRBJ2-6	.	CATSREKGGRSSGANVLTF	TGTGCCACCAGCAGAGAGAAAGGGGGGCGTAGCTCTGGGGCCAACGTCCTGACTTTC
few	TRBV4-3	TRBJ2-3	TRBD2	CASSQGPGLAGGPRRDTQYF	TGCGCCAGCAGCCAAGGACCAGGACTAGCGGGAGGGCCGCGTAGAGATACGCAGTATTTT
few	TRBV29-1	TRBJ2-1	.	CRGWDISSNEQFF	TGCAGGGGATGGGACATTTCTTCAAATGAGCAGTTCTTC
many	TRBV5-1	TRBJ2-1	TRBD2	CASSYYGLEGEQFF	TGCGCCAGCAGCTATTATGGACTAGAAGGTGAGCAGTTCTTC
.	TRBV20-1	TRBJ1-3	.	CSARTPASGNTIYF	TGCAGTGCCAGAACCCCCGCAAGTGGAAACACCATATATTTT
.	TRBV5-6	TRBJ2-5	.	CASSPATEKYQETQYF	TGTGCCAGCAGCCCCGCGACGGAGAAGTACCAAGAGACCCAGTACTTC
.	TRBV10-1	TRBJ2-3	TRBD1	CASSEARQGVDTQYF	TGCGCCAGCAGTGAAGCGCGACAGGGGGTCGATACGCAGTATTTT
many	TRBV7-6	TRBJ1-4	.	CASSLVGPNEKLFF	TGTGCCAGCAGCTTAGTAGGACCTAATGAAAAACTGTTTTTT
.	TRBV5-1	TRBJ1-4	TRBD1	CASSPGGTGGSNEKLFF	TGCGCCAGCAGCCCCGGCGGGACAGGGGGCTCTAATGAAAAACTGTTTTTT
.	TRBV7-3	TRBJ2-2	.	CASSLVGRGTGELFF	TGTGCCAGCAGCTTAGTAGGTCGGGGCACCGGGGAGCTGTTTTTT
.	TRBV25-1	TRBJ2-1	TRBD2	CASSAHSGSSYNEQFF	TGTGCCAGCAGTGCCCATAGCGGGAGCTCCTACAATGAGCAGTTCTTC
many	TRBV10-3	TRBJ2-1	TRBD1	CAISVGTGDNEQFF	TGTGCCATCAGTGTGGGGACAGGGGACAATGAGCAGTTCTTC
few	TRBV4-2	TRBJ2-1	TRBD2	CASSPPRTSSNEQFF	TGTGCCAGCAGCCCGCCGCGGACTAGTAGCAATGAGCAGTTCTTC
many	TRBV29-1	TRBJ2-7	TRBD2	CSVEVTSGSYEQYF	TGCAGCGTTGAGGTGACTAGCGGATCCTACGAGCAGTACTTC
once	TRBV27	TRBJ2-7	.	CASSDFLEQYF	TGTGCCAGCAGTGACTTCCTCGAGCAGTACTTC